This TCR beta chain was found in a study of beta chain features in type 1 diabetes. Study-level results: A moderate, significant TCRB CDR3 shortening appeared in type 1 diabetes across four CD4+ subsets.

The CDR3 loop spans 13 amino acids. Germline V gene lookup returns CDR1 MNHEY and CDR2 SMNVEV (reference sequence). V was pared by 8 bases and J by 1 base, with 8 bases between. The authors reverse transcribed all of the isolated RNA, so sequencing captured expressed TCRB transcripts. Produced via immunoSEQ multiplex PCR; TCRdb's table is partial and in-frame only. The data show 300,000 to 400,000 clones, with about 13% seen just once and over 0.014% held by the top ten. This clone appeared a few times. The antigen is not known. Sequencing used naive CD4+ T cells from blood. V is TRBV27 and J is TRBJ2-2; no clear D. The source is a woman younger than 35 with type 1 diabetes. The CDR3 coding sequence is TGTGCCAGCCGGCCGGGGAACACCGGGGAGCTGTTTTTT. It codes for CASRPGNTGELFF.